This T cell receptor (beta chain) comes out of a study of siplizumab effects on memory and regulatory T cells. Each sample contributed 85,000 to 100,000 TCR templates to the assay. Clones were read by immunoSEQ multiplex PCR, and TCRdb kept only the in-frame ones, dropping some. The sample has around 100,000 clones; about nine tenths are singletons. As concerns this clone: Its antigen is unidentified.

Germline CDR1 SGHAT, CDR2 FQDESV (reference sequence). This CDR3 is built from 13 residues. V shed 2 bases and J shed 10 bases, with 12 bases lying between them. Study outcomes and limitations: Naive T cells were seemingly more diverse than memory cells, and major contributions to the alloresponse seemed to be made by them. Proliferating clones, CD4+ or CD8+, lacked an assignable naive or memory phenotype in roughly 80-96% of cases.

The source of this sequence is a human donor in good health. The chain recombines TRBV11-1 with TRBJ2-1; no clear D. Sequenced sample: CD4+ T cells sorted from blood. In DNA, the CDR3 is TGTGCCAGCAGCTTACAGGTCCGAAACGAGCAGTTCTTC. This translates into CASSLQVRNEQFF.